This T cell receptor (beta chain) emerged from a study of CD8 T cells in Susac syndrome. Study-wide results and limits: It was acknowledged by the study that relatively few individuals were included in its TCR sequencing and HLA analysis.

This CDR3 comprises 16 residues. Trimming cost V 2 bases and J 5 bases, with 18 bases left between them. Germline V gene lookup returns CDR1 MNHNY and CDR2 SVGAGI (reference sequence). With random hexamers, roughly 0.45 to 1 ug RNA was reverse transcribed. Amplification of TCR beta CDR3 was carried out by immunoSEQ multiplex PCR, which covered 54 Vbeta and 13 Jbeta segments. TCRdb itself ran the immunoSEQ multiplex PCR reads through MiXCR, one entry per CDR3 protein. The sample carries about 440,000 distinct CDR3 sequences, roughly 85% recorded once. This clonotype was detected once. Antigen unknown. The sequenced target, TCR beta, came from blood CD8+ and CD4+ T cells. TEMRA cells were FACS-enriched and CD8+ and CD4+ T cells negatively isolated.

This chain links TRBV6-6 with TRBJ2-5; D remains ambiguous. Input material: CD8+ T cells from PBMCs. This receptor was identified in a human donor with multiple sclerosis. Here the CDR3 DNA reads TGTGCCAGCAGTTACGACCCAAACGATCCTTCGGAGACCCAGTACTTC. It encodes CASSYDPNDPSETQYF.